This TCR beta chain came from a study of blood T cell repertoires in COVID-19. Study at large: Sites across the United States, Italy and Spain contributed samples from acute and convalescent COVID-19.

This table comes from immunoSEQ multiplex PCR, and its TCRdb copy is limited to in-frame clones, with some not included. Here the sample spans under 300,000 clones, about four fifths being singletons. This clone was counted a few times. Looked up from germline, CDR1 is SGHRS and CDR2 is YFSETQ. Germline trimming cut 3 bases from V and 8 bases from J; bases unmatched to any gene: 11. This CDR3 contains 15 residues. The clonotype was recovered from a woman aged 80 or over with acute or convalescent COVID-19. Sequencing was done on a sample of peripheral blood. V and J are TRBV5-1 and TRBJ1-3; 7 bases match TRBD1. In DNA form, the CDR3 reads TGCGCCAGCAGCTCGACGACAGGGACCAGGGACACCATATATTTT. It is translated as CASSSTTGTRDTIYF.